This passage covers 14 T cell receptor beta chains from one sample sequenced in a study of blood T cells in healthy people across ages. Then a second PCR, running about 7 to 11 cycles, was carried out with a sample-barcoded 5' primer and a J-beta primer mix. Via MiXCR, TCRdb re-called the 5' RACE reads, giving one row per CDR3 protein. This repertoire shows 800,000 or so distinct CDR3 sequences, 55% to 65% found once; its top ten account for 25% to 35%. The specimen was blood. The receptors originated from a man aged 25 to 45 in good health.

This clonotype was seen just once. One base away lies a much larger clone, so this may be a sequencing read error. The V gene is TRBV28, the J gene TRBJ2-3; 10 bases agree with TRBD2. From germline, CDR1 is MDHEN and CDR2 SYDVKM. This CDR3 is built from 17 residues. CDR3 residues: CTSSLLGSGGTTDTQYF. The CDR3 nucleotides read TGTACCAGCAGTCTCTTGGGTAGCGGGGGGACCACAGATACGCAGTATTTT.

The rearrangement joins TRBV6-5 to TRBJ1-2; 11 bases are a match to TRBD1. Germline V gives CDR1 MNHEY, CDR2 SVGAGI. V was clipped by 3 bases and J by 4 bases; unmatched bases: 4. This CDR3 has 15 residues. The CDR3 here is CASSYGGQGAYGYTF. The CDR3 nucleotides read TGTGCCAGCAGTTATGGCGGACAGGGGGCCTATGGCTACACCTTC.

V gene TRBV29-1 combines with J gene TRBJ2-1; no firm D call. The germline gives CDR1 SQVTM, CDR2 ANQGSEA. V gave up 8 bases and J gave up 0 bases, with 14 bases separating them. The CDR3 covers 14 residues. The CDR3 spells CSFGYASSYNEQFF. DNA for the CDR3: TGCAGCTTCGGTTATGCAAGCTCCTACAATGAGCAGTTCTTC.

The DNA for the CDR3 is TGTGCCAGCAAGGTAGTGGGAAGCAATCAGCCCCAGCATTTT. It yields the protein CASKVVGSNQPQHF. The chain employs TRBV6-6 and TRBJ1-5; D remains ambiguous. Between the trimmed V and J ends, which lost 7 bases and 1 base, there was a span of 11 bases. Germline loops: CDR1 MNHNY, CDR2 SVGAGI (reference sequence). The CDR3 runs 14 residues.

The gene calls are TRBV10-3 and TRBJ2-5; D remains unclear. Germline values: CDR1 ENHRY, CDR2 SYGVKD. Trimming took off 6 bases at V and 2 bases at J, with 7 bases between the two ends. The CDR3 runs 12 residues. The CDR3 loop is CAIRPTQETQYF. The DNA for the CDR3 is TGTGCCATCAGGCCTACTCAAGAGACCCAGTACTTC.

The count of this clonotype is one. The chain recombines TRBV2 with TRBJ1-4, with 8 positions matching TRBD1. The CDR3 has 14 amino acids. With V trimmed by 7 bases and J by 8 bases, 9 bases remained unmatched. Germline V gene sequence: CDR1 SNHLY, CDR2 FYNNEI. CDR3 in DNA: TGTGCCAGCAAATCGGACAGGGATGGAGAAAAACTGTTTTTT. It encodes CASKSDRDGEKLFF. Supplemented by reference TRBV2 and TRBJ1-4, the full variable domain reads EPEVTQTPSHQVTQMGQEVILRCVPISNHLYFYWYRQILGQKVEFLVSFYNNEISEKSEIFDDQFSVERPDGSNFTLKIRSTKLEDSAMYFCASKSDRDGEKLFFGSGTQLSVL.

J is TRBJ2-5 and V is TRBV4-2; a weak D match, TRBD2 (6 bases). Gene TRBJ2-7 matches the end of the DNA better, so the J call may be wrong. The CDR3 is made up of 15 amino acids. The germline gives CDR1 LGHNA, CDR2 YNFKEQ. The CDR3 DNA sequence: TGTGCCAGCAGCCAGGCTTCCGGGACTGGATACGAGCAGTACTTC. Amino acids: CASSQASGTGYEQYF.

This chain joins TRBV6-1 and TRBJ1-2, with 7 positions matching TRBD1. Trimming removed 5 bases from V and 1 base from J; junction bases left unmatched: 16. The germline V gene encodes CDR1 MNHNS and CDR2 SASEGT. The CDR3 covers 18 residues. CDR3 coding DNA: TGTGCCAGCAGTCCGCTATCCTCCGGGACAGCAAATAACTATGGCTACACCTTC. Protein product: CASSPLSSGTANNYGYTF.

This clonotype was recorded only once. The CDR3 region is CASSLLGGGNQETQYF. The DNA for the CDR3 is TGTGCCAGCAGCTTATTGGGAGGCGGGAACCAAGAGACCCAGTACTTC. This chain uses TRBV7-9 with TRBJ2-5, with D possibly matching TRBD2 (6 bases). CDR1 and CDR2 from the germline V gene are SEHNR and FQNEAQ (reference sequence). V was pared by 2 bases and J by 0 bases, with 13 bases between. The CDR3 is 16 residues long. The complete variable domain, with remaining parts taken from reference TRBV7-9 and TRBJ2-5, reads DTGVSQNPRHKITKRGQNVTFRCDPISEHNRLYWYRQTLGQGPEFLTYFQNEAQLEKSRLLSDRFSAERPKGSFSTLEIQRTEQGDSAMYLCASSLLGGGNQETQYFGPGTRLLVL.

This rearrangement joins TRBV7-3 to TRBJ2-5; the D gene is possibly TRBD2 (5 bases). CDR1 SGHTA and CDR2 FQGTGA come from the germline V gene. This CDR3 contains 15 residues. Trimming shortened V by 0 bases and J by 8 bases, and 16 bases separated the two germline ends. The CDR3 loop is CASSLTGGAVGTQYF. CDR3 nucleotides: TGTGCCAGCAGCTTAACGGGCGGAGCGGTTGGCACCCAGTACTTC.

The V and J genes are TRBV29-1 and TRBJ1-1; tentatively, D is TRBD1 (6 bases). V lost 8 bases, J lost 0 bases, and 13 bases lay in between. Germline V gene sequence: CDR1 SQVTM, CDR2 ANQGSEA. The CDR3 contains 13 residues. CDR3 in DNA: TGCAGCTCTCTGGGGGGGCTGAACACTGAAGCTTTCTTT. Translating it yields CSSLGGLNTEAFF.

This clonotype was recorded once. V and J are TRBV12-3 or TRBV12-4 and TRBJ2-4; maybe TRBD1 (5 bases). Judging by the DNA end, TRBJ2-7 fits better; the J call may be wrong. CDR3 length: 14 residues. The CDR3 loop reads CASSLGQPGYEQYF. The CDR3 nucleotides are TGTGCCAGCAGTTTGGGGCAGCCAGGCTACGAGCAGTACTTC.

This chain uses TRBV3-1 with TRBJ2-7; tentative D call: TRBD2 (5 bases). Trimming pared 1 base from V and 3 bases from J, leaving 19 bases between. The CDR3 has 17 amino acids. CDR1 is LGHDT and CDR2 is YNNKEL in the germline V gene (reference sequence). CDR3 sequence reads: CASSQGFGGLAYYEQYF. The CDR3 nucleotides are TGTGCCAGCAGCCAAGGGTTCGGAGGACTTGCTTACTACGAGCAGTACTTC.

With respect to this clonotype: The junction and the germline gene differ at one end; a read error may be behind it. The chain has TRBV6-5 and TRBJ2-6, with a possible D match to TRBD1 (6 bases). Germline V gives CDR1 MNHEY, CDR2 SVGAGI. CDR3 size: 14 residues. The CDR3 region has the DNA TGTGCCAGCAGTCCATTCATTCAGGGGCCCGTCTTGACTTTC. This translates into CASSPFIQGPVLTF.